These T cell receptor beta chains were read from a single sample in a study of T-cell memory formation after mild COVID-19. TCRdb re-called the 5' RACE reads through MiXCR, storing one row per CDR3 protein. The sample lists roughly 300,000 distinct CDR3 sequences, 8.2% occurring once. The sequenced material came from PBMCs or a T cell subset sorted from them (not recorded which). These receptors were taken from a man younger than 35 who had mild COVID-19 (a few samples of this study predate the infection). Cell type and time point are not known. Both conserved end residues are part of each CDR3. A D gene is named only where the DNA matches it firmly. Clone size is stated in some rows and not others, as once, few, many or a class when expanded.

TRBD1 NA TRBJ1-1 TRBV20-1 CSANKGDRSNTEAFF TGCAGTGCGAATAAGGGGGACAGAAGTAACACTGAAGCTTTCTTT
NA few TRBJ2-2 TRBV7-9 CASSHRLRGTGELFF TGTGCCAGCAGCCACCGGCTCAGGGGAACCGGGGAGCTGTTTTTT
NA NA TRBJ1-1 TRBV11-2 CASSLDRPDTEAFF TGTGCCAGCAGCTTAGATCGTCCCGACACTGAAGCTTTCTTT
TRBD2 NA TRBJ2-7 TRBV4-1 CASSQVGRGSYEQYF TGCGCCAGCAGCCAAGTCGGGAGGGGGTCCTACGAGCAGTACTTC
NA many TRBJ1-1 TRBV6-5 CASSANRAEAFF TGTGCCAGCAGCGCGAACAGGGCTGAAGCTTTCTTT
NA NA TRBJ1-2 TRBV12-3/TRBV12-4 CASSLVAGYGYTF TGTGCCAGCAGCCTTGTGGCGGGATATGGCTACACCTTC
NA NA TRBJ1-2 TRBV6-5 CASSYARGLGYGYTF TGTGCCAGCAGTTACGCTCGCGGGCTAGGCTATGGCTACACCTTC
TRBD1 NA TRBJ1-4 TRBV29-1 CSVEDLRTGYRKVFF TGCAGCGTTGAAGATCTAAGGACAGGGTATCGAAAAGTGTTTTTT
TRBD2 few TRBJ2-1 TRBV6-2/TRBV6-3 CASSYWEGYNEQFF TGTGCCAGCAGTTACTGGGAGGGTTACAATGAGCAGTTCTTC
TRBD1 many TRBJ2-5 TRBV12-3/TRBV12-4 CASSSGTGPVLETQYF TGTGCCAGCAGTTCCGGGACAGGGCCCGTCTTGGAGACCCAGTACTTC
NA NA TRBJ2-2 TRBV5-1 CASSLDVVGELFF TGCGCCAGCAGCTTGGATGTGGTCGGGGAGCTGTTTTTT
TRBD1 many TRBJ1-2 TRBV7-2 CASSLGGTGLGRGFYGYTF TGTGCCAGCAGCTTAGGGGGGACAGGGTTGGGTAGGGGCTTCTATGGCTACACCTTC
NA NA TRBJ2-3 TRBV2 CASSYSPDTQYF TGTGCCAGCAGCTACTCCCCAGATACGCAGTATTTT